These 10 T cell receptor beta chains came from one sample sequenced in a study of human T cells and chemical hapten exposure. TCRdb used MiXCR to reprocess the RACE reads, holding one entry per CDR3 protein. There are about 77,000 distinct CDR3 sequences in the sample; approximately 8.6% occur only once, and about 1.5% lies in the top ten. Documented time point: healthy volunteer bleed at 6 weeks. Extraction yielded total RNA from whole blood (unfractionated). Input material: whole blood. All receptors derive from a female donor in good health. Some clones in this sample may be carry-over from other donors' samples.

This chain uses TRBV7-2 with TRBJ1-2, with a tentative D call TRBD1 (5 bases). This CDR3 has 15 amino acids. Germline V gene sequence: CDR1 SGHTA, CDR2 FQGNSA. V gave up 5 bases and J gave up 3 bases, with 16 bases separating them. The DNA of the CDR3 is TGTGCCAGCAGCCCCCAGGGTTTGGTGGACTATGGCTACACCTTC. It is translated as CASSPQGLVDYGYTF.

This clonotype has a count of ten or more. The J gene is TRBJ1-1, the V gene TRBV6-6; TRBD1 matches at 8 bases. The CDR3 contains 14 residues. V lost 2 bases to trimming and J lost 1 base; unmatched junction nucleotides: 0. CDR1 is MNHNY and CDR2 is SVGAGI in the germline V gene (reference sequence). Written as DNA, the CDR3 is TGTGCCAGCAGTTACGGACAGGGGAACACTGAAGCTTTCTTT. Residues: CASSYGQGNTEAFF.

This clonotype came up many times. CDR3 in amino acids: CASSYSSGGAHSGTDTQYF. The CDR3 bases are TGTGCCAGCAGTTATAGCAGCGGGGGGGCTCACAGTGGCACAGATACGCAGTATTTT. The chain recombines TRBV6-5 with TRBJ2-3; 10 nucleotides match TRBD2. Trimming at V came to 3 bases and at J to 1 base, leaving 13 bases not matched to a gene. CDR3 length: 19 residues. Germline CDR1 is MNHEY and CDR2 is SVGAGI.

The V and J genes are TRBV5-1 and TRBJ2-5; 9 positions agree with TRBD2. With V trimmed by 2 bases and J by 1 base, 0 bases remained unmatched. This CDR3 comprises 14 residues. CDR1 and CDR2 from the germline V gene are SGHRS and YFSETQ. Written as DNA, the CDR3 is TGCGCCAGCAGCTTTAGCGGGGGCCAAGAGACCCAGTACTTC. Its translation: CASSFSGGQETQYF. Combining the CDR3 with reference TRBV5-1 and TRBJ2-5 gives the whole variable domain KAGVTQTPRYLIKTRGQQVTLSCSPISGHRSVSWYQQTPGQGLQFLFEYFSETQRNKGNFPGRFSGRQFSNSRSEMNVSTLELGDSALYLCASSFSGGQETQYFGPGTRLLVL.

The genes are TRBV6-5 and TRBJ2-3; no firm D call. The CDR3 is 11 residues long. From germline, CDR1 is MNHEY and CDR2 SVGAGI. V lost 6 bases to trimming and J lost 6 bases, with 7 bases between them. CDR3 protein: CASRDGDTQYF. CDR3 nucleotides: TGTGCCAGCAGGGATGGGGATACGCAGTATTTT.

The chain carries TRBV6-5 and TRBJ1-2; a possible D gene is TRBD1 (5 bases). This CDR3 spans 17 amino acids. Germline values: CDR1 MNHEY, CDR2 SVGAGI. Trimming stripped 4 bases from V and 4 bases from J, with 22 bases between. CDR3 nucleotides: TGTGCCAGCAGTTCTTACCGGGACCGCGACCGCCCCTATGGCTACACCTTC. It codes for CASSSYRDRDRPYGYTF.

The CDR3 protein is CASSPSLAGGIFTDTQYF. CDR3 nucleotide sequence: TGCGCCAGCAGCCCGTCCCTAGCGGGGGGAATTTTCACAGATACGCAGTATTTT. This sequence joins TRBV5-1 and TRBJ2-3, with TRBD2 matching over 11 bases. V was clipped by 4 bases and J by 2 bases; unmatched bases: 12. This CDR3 comprises 18 residues. Germline V gene lookup returns CDR1 SGHRS and CDR2 YFSETQ.

This clonotype was recorded at least ten times. This chain connects TRBV18 to TRBJ1-1; D call uncertain. CDR3 length: 15 amino acids. Germline V gene sequence: CDR1 KGHSH, CDR2 LQKENI. The ends were cut back, 4 bases at V and 1 base at J, with 13 bases in the middle. The CDR3: CASSQLPVENTEAFF. The CDR3 coding sequence is TGTGCCAGCTCACAATTACCGGTTGAGAACACTGAAGCTTTCTTT.

This clonotype came up many times. This chain links TRBV6-5 with TRBJ2-5; tentatively, D is TRBD1 (6 bases). V was clipped by 6 bases and J by 5 bases, with 16 bases between them. This CDR3 is 14 amino acids long. Germline CDR1 is MNHEY and CDR2 is SVGAGI. The CDR3 sequence: CASSYTGKGETQYF. The CDR3 bases are TGTGCCAGCAGCTATACAGGGAAGGGGGAGACCCAGTACTTC.

This clonotype was observed a few times. V usage is TRBV27 and J usage is TRBJ2-7, with 8 bases aligning to TRBD1. This CDR3 comprises 18 residues. Per germline, CDR1 MNHEY and CDR2 SMNVEV (reference sequence). The ends lost 5 bases at V and 3 bases at J; junction bases unmatched: 18. This CDR3 is CASSIMVRGLGGIYEQYF. In nucleotides, the CDR3 is TGTGCCAGCAGTATAATGGTCAGGGGGCTTGGCGGCATCTACGAGCAGTACTTC.